There are a few counts of the clone carrying this TCR beta chain. Its cognate antigen is unknown. Using immunoSEQ multiplex PCR, the repertoire was profiled, and TCRdb retains in-frame clones only, with some absent. Here the sample spans about 2,600 clones, roughly 24% being singletons. The data stem from a study of T cells in localized non-small cell lung cancer. Study observations and caveats: Uninvolved adjacent lung showed higher T cell clonality than tumor. Because only a single region of the tumor was sequenced, heterogeneity remains possible. Appearing in adjacent lung were a median 57 of the top 100 tumor clones.

This CDR3 has 14 residues. Trimming took 7 bases from V and 2 from J; bases not matched to a gene: 5. Germline-derived CDR1 and CDR2 are MNHGY and SAAAGT. The sequence came from a male donor at least 60 years old with stage I lung adenocarcinoma. The chain employs TRBV6-8 and TRBJ2-7; 10 bases align to TRBD2. The sample was lung tumor tissue, taken before any cancer treatment. CDR3 protein: CASMRSGGAYEQYF. For the CDR3, the DNA is TGTGCCAGCATGAGGAGCGGGGGGGCCTACGAGCAGTACTTC.